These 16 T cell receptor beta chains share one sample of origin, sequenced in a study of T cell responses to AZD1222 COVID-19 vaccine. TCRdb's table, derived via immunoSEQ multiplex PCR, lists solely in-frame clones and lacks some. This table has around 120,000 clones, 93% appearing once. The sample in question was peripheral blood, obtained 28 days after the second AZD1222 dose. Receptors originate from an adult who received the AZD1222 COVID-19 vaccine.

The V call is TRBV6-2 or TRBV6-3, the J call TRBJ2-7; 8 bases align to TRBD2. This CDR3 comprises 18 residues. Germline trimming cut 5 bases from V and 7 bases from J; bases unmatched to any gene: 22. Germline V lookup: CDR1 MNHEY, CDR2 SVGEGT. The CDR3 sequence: CASSTPLRGVNGLREQYF. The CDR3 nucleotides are TGTGCCAGCAGTACCCCCTTGCGGGGGGTAAATGGACTACGAGAGCAGTACTTC.

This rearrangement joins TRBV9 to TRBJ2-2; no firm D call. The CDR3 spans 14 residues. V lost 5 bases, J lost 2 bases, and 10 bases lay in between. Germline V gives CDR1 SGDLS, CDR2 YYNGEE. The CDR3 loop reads CASRPVSNTGELFF. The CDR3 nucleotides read TGTGCCAGCAGACCAGTCAGTAACACCGGGGAGCTGTTTTTT.

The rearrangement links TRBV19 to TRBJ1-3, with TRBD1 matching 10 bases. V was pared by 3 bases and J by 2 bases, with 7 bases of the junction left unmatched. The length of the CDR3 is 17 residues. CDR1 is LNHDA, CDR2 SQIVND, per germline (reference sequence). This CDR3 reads CASSIGTGTGAGNTIYF. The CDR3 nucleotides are TGTGCCAGTAGTATCGGAACCGGGACAGGGGCTGGAAACACCATATATTTT.

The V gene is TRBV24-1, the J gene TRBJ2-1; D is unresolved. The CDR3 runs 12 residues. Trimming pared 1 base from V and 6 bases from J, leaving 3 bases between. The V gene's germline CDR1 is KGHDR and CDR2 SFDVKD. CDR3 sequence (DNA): TGTGCCACCAGTGATTTACGCAATGAGCAGTTCTTC. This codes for CATSDLRNEQFF.

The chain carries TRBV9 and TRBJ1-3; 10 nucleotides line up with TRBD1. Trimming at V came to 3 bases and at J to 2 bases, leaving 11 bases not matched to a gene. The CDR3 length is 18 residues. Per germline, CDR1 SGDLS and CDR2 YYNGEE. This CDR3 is CASSAGGRTGGPGNTIYF. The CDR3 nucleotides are TGTGCCAGCAGCGCTGGGGGGCGGACAGGGGGACCTGGAAACACCATATATTTT.

The DNA of the CDR3 is TGTGCCAGCAGTGAACACCGCCAAAGTAATCAGCCCCAGCATTTT. Protein product: CASSEHRQSNQPQHF. The chain links TRBV6-1 to TRBJ1-5, with D hard to call. This CDR3 has 15 residues. Germline-derived CDR1 and CDR2 are MNHNS and SASEGT. The germline V and J ends were trimmed by 2 bases and 4 bases, with 12 bases remaining between them.

CDR3 nucleotide sequence: TGTGCCAGCAGTTTAACAGAGGCCCGGGAAGCTTTCTTT. It codes for CASSLTEAREAFF. The chain uses TRBV12-3 or TRBV12-4 and TRBJ1-1; D not resolved. The CDR3 covers 13 residues. V lost 2 bases, J lost 8 bases, and 12 bases lay in between.

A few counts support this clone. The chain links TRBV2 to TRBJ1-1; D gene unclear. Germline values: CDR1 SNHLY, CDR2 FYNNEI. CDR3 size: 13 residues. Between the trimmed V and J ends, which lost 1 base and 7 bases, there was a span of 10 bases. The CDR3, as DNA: TGTGCCAGCAGTGAAGAAAGGGTGGGTGAAGCTTTCTTT. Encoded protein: CASSEERVGEAFF.

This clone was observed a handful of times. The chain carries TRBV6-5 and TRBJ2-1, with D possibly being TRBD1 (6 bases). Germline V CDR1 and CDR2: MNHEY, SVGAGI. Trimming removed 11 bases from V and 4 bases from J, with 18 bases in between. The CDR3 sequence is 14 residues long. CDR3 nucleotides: TGTGCCGGGACACCAAGTATCGAATACAATGAGCAGTTCTTC. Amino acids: CAGTPSIEYNEQFF.

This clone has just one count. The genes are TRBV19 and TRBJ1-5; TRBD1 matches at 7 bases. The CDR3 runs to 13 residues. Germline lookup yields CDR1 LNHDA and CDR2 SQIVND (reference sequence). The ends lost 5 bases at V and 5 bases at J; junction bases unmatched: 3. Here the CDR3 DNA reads TGTGCCAGTAGTTCCGACAGGGATCAGCCCCAGCATTTT. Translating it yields CASSSDRDQPQHF. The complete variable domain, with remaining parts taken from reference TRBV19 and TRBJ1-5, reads DGGITQSPKYLFRKEGQNVTLSCEQNLNHDAMYWYRQDPGQGLRLIYYSQIVNDFQKGDIAEGYSVSREKKESFPLTVTSAQKNPTAFYLCASSSDRDQPQHFGDGTRLSIL.

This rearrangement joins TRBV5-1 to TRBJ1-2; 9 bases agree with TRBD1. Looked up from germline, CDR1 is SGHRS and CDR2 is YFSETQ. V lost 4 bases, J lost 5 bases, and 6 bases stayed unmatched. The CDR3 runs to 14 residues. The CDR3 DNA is TGCGCCAGCAGCCCGGGACAGGGTGATTATGGCTACACCTTC. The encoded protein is CASSPGQGDYGYTF.

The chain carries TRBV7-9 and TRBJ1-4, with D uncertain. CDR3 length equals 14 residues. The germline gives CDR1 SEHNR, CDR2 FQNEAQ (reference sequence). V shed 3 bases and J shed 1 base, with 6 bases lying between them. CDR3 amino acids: CASSFVETNEKLFF. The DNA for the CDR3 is TGTGCCAGCAGCTTCGTTGAAACTAATGAAAAACTGTTTTTT.

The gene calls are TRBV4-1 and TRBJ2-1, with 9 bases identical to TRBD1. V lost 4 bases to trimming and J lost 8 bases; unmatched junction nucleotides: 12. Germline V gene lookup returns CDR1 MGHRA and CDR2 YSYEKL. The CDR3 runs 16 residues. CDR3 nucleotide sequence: TGCGCCAGCAGCCCCGACCGGGACAGGGAGGTGTATGAGCAGTTCTTC. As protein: CASSPDRDREVYEQFF.

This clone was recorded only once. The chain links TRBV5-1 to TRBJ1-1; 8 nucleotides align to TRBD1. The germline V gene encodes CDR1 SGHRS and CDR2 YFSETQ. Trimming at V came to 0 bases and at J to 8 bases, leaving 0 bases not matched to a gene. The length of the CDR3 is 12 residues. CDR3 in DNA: TGCGCCAGCAGCTTGGGACAGGGGGAAGCTTTCTTT. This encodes CASSLGQGEAFF.

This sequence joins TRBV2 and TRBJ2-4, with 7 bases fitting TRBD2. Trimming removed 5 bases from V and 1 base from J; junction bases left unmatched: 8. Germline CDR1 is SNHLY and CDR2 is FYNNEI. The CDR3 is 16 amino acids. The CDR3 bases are TGTGCCAGCAGTTGGCCCCGGGACTATGCCAAAAACATTCAGTACTTC. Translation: CASSWPRDYAKNIQYF. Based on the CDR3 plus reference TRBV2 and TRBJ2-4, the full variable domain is EPEVTQTPSHQVTQMGQEVILRCVPISNHLYFYWYRQILGQKVEFLVSFYNNEISEKSEIFDDQFSVERPDGSNFTLKIRSTKLEDSAMYFCASSWPRDYAKNIQYFGAGTRLSVL.

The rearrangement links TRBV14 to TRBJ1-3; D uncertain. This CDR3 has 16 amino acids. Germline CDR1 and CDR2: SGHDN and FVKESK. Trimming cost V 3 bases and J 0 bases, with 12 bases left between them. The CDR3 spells CASSQGGRSSGNTIYF. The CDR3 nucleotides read TGTGCCAGCAGCCAGGGAGGCCGAAGCTCTGGAAACACCATATATTTT.